The 5 T cell receptor beta chains presented below share a single source sample, sequenced in a study of tumor-infiltrating lymphocytes in primary liver carcinoma (dated by TCRdb to the late 2010s). The reads were generated on an Illumina HiSeq 2500. Using a constant-region primer and ProtoScript II reverse transcriptase, TCRbeta-specific cDNA was reverse-transcribed from around 500 ng total RNA. Three nested multiplex PCR rounds, following a slightly modified ARM-PCR procedure, were used to build the TCRbeta libraries. Each of the first two PCR rounds ran for about 10 cycles and used multiplex TRBV1-TRBV30 forward primers together with a Cbeta reverse primer. Clones were called with MiXCR by TCRdb after fastp trimmed the public reads at Q25, and only in-frame beta chains were retained. Duplicate CDR3 protein sequences are folded into a single record with the most common DNA and genes. This sample is represented by some 32,000 distinct CDR3 sequences; 70% to 80% of them were singletons. The leading ten clones occupy under 40% of the sample.

Total RNA and DNA were co-extracted from around 20-30 mg of bulk tissue with the AllPrep DNA/RNA mini kit, without cell sorting. Material for sequencing was liver tumor tissue from sampling region 5. Explained via the paper, the cell subset or site label denotes: tumor region T5, tumor centre. The receptors originated from a man aged 35 to 55 with primary liver carcinoma and hepatitis B virus infection.

This chain connects TRBV10-2 to TRBJ1-1, with 9 bases matching TRBD1. Germline V gene data show CDR1 as WSHSY and CDR2 as SAAADI. This CDR3 spans 14 amino acids. Trimming took 2 bases from V and 13 from J; bases not matched to a gene: 11. The CDR3 nucleotides read TGCGCCAGCAGTGAGACAGGGGGCTTAACTGGAGGTTTCTTT. Protein sequence: CASSETGGLTGGFF.

A note on this clonotype: The junction departs from germline at one end; a sequencing error may be responsible. The chain uses TRBV5-6 and TRBJ2-1; 7 bases are shared with TRBD1. The length of the CDR3 is 19 residues. The germline CDR1 and CDR2 sequences are SGHDT and YYEEEE. Here the CDR3 reads CASSSTARDSISSYNEQFF. Written as DNA, the CDR3 is TGTGCAAGCAGCAGCACAGCTCGGGACAGTATAAGCTCCTACAATGAGCAGTTCTTC.

Regarding this clonotype: The conserved phenylalanine or tryptophan normally closing the CDR3 is absent here, so this likely arose from a read error. V and J are TRBV11-2 and TRBJ1-4; no reliable D call. The CDR3 spans 16 residues. Looked up from germline, CDR1 is SGHAT and CDR2 is FQNNGV. The chain's CDR3 is CAGSKTPGGTNEKLFS. The CDR3 DNA is TGTGCCGGCAGCAAGACTCCGGGAGGAACTAATGAAAAACTGTTTTCT.

Notes on this clonotype: One base away lies a much larger clone, so this may be a sequencing read error. The CDR3 ends on some other residue instead of the conserved phenylalanine or tryptophan, so this is likely a read error. The chain combines TRBV14 with TRBJ1-1; maybe TRBD1 (6 bases). V was shortened by 10 bases and J by 4 bases, with 19 bases between the two germline ends. Germline V lookup: CDR1 SGHDN, CDR2 FVKESK. The CDR3 is 14 residues long. The CDR3 DNA reads as TGTGCCAACACCCTTCGCCGAGGGGGCACTGAAGCTTTCCTT. Translation gives CANTLRRGGTEAFL.

This clonotype has only a few counts. One junction end disagrees with the germline gene, perhaps due to a read error. This sequence joins TRBV29-1 and TRBJ2-7; 8 positions match TRBD2. Germline V gene sequence: CDR1 SQVTM, CDR2 ANQGSEA. CDR3 length equals 12 residues. CDR3 nucleotides: TGCAGCCTTAGGGCGGGAGGTTCAGAGCAGCACTTC. This translates into CSLRAGGSEQHF.